The rows below give T cell receptor beta chains drawn from one sample of a study of blood T cell repertoires in COVID-19. The method was immunoSEQ multiplex PCR; TCRdb's version includes in-frame clones alone and lacks a portion of them. The sample includes 320,000 or so clones, roughly 85% of them seen just once. The sample comprised PBMCs or T cells enriched from blood (not recorded which). These receptors came from a young woman who had been exposed to COVID-19. Both conserved end residues are part of each CDR3. The order of the fields is V gene, clone size, J gene, D gene, CDR3 protein, CDR3 DNA. The D gene is left open where the match is weak. Clone size is shown for a subset of rows, as once, few, many or a class of expanded clone.

v_gene: TRBV19; abundance: NA; j_gene: TRBJ2-1; d_gene: TRBD1; CDR3aa: CASSQSTGGVTYNEQFF; CDR3nt: TGTGCCAGTAGTCAATCTACAGGGGGCGTTACCTACAATGAGCAGTTCTTC
v_gene: TRBV19; abundance: NA; j_gene: TRBJ2-7; d_gene: TRBD2; CDR3aa: CASSIGTSVYSYEQYF; CDR3nt: TGTGCCAGTAGTATTGGGACTAGCGTATATTCCTACGAGCAGTACTTC
v_gene: TRBV19; abundance: NA; j_gene: TRBJ1-5; d_gene: TRBD1; CDR3aa: CASSAGQGGAQPQHF; CDR3nt: TGTGCCAGTAGTGCCGGACAGGGTGGCGCTCAGCCCCAGCATTTT
v_gene: TRBV27; abundance: NA; j_gene: TRBJ2-2; d_gene: NA; CDR3aa: CASSPGRTGELFF; CDR3nt: TGTGCCAGCAGCCCAGGGCGCACCGGGGAGCTGTTTTTT
v_gene: TRBV6-5; abundance: NA; j_gene: TRBJ2-7; d_gene: NA; CDR3aa: CASSYALGVNSYEQYF; CDR3nt: TGTGCCAGCAGTTACGCTCTCGGGGTAAACTCCTACGAGCAGTACTTC
v_gene: TRBV11-2; abundance: NA; j_gene: TRBJ1-2; d_gene: TRBD1; CDR3aa: CASSLGTGHYGYTF; CDR3nt: TGTGCCAGCAGCTTAGGGACAGGGCACTATGGCTACACCTTC
v_gene: TRBV14; abundance: NA; j_gene: TRBJ2-1; d_gene: TRBD2; CDR3aa: CASSQASGGAHEQFF; CDR3nt: TGTGCCAGCAGCCAAGCTAGCGGGGGGGCCCATGAGCAGTTCTTC
v_gene: TRBV18; abundance: NA; j_gene: TRBJ2-3; d_gene: NA; CDR3aa: CASSPLAGNPDTQYF; CDR3nt: TGTGCCAGCTCACCACTCGCAGGGAACCCAGATACGCAGTATTTT
v_gene: TRBV4-2; abundance: NA; j_gene: TRBJ2-3; d_gene: NA; CDR3aa: CASSQDLATGTENLFRQDTQYF; CDR3nt: TGTGCCAGCAGCCAAGATCTAGCGACCGGGACAGAAAACCTCTTTAGACAAGATACGCAGTATTTT
v_gene: TRBV28; abundance: NA; j_gene: TRBJ2-7; d_gene: TRBD2; CDR3aa: CASSLAGVGHEQYF; CDR3nt: TGTGCCAGCAGTTTAGCGGGAGTCGGCCACGAGCAGTACTTC
v_gene: TRBV5-1; abundance: NA; j_gene: TRBJ1-1; d_gene: NA; CDR3aa: CASSVTGVMNTEAFF; CDR3nt: TGCGCCAGCAGCGTCACCGGGGTTATGAACACTGAAGCTTTCTTT
v_gene: TRBV5-4; abundance: NA; j_gene: TRBJ1-6; d_gene: NA; CDR3aa: CASSLEQGSNSPLHF; CDR3nt: TGTGCCAGCAGCTTAGAACAGGGAAGCAATTCACCCCTCCACTTT
v_gene: TRBV6-5; abundance: NA; j_gene: TRBJ2-3; d_gene: NA; CDR3aa: CASSRLFSDTQYF; CDR3nt: TGTGCCAGCAGCAGACTCTTTTCTGATACGCAGTATTTT
v_gene: TRBV6-4; abundance: NA; j_gene: TRBJ2-2; d_gene: NA; CDR3aa: CASRERENTGELFF; CDR3nt: TGTGCCAGCAGAGAACGGGAGAACACCGGGGAGCTGTTTTTT
v_gene: TRBV13; abundance: NA; j_gene: TRBJ1-3; d_gene: TRBD1; CDR3aa: CASSTRQGIAGNTIYF; CDR3nt: TGTGCCAGCAGCACGCGACAGGGGATAGCTGGAAACACCATATATTTT
v_gene: TRBV18; abundance: once; j_gene: TRBJ2-7; d_gene: TRBD1; CDR3aa: CASSFRDRGLNEQYF; CDR3nt: TGTGCCAGCTCATTCCGGGACAGGGGGCTCAACGAGCAGTACTTC
v_gene: TRBV6-6; abundance: NA; j_gene: TRBJ1-6; d_gene: NA; CDR3aa: CASSQLGGWQEYNSPLHF; CDR3nt: TGTGCCAGCAGTCAGCTGGGGGGATGGCAGGAGTACAATTCACCCCTCCACTTT
v_gene: TRBV3-1/TRBV3-2; abundance: NA; j_gene: TRBJ1-2; d_gene: NA; CDR3aa: CASSQDSGANYGYTF; CDR3nt: TGTGCCAGCAGCCAGGACAGTGGAGCTAACTATGGCTACACCTTC
v_gene: TRBV15; abundance: NA; j_gene: TRBJ1-4; d_gene: NA; CDR3aa: CATSRVREKLFF; CDR3nt: TGTGCCACCAGCAGAGTACGGGAAAAACTGTTTTTT
v_gene: TRBV5-4; abundance: NA; j_gene: TRBJ2-3; d_gene: NA; CDR3aa: CASSPQGSTDTQYF; CDR3nt: TGTGCCAGCAGCCCCCAGGGGTCCACAGATACGCAGTATTTT
v_gene: TRBV5-4; abundance: NA; j_gene: TRBJ2-7; d_gene: NA; CDR3aa: CASSLQGKREALYEQYF; CDR3nt: TGTGCCAGCAGCTTGCAGGGGAAACGGGAGGCGCTCTACGAGCAGTACTTC
v_gene: TRBV2; abundance: NA; j_gene: TRBJ2-7; d_gene: NA; CDR3aa: CANHKTGVVYEQYF; CDR3nt: TGTGCCAATCATAAGACGGGGGTTGTATACGAGCAGTACTTC
v_gene: TRBV30; abundance: few; j_gene: TRBJ2-5; d_gene: NA; CDR3aa: CAWSVRQQETQYF; CDR3nt: TGTGCCTGGAGTGTACGACAGCAAGAGACCCAGTACTTC
v_gene: TRBV28; abundance: NA; j_gene: TRBJ1-1; d_gene: NA; CDR3aa: CASSPLYTGFTEAFF; CDR3nt: TGTGCCAGCAGTCCGCTCTATACAGGGTTCACTGAAGCTTTCTTT
v_gene: TRBV3-1/TRBV3-2; abundance: NA; j_gene: TRBJ1-1; d_gene: TRBD1; CDR3aa: CASSYRGSGTEAFF; CDR3nt: TGTGCCAGCAGCTACAGGGGGTCGGGCACTGAAGCTTTCTTT
v_gene: TRBV3-1/TRBV3-2; abundance: NA; j_gene: TRBJ2-5; d_gene: TRBD1; CDR3aa: CASSQVLGTGEETQYF; CDR3nt: TGTGCCAGCAGCCAAGTACTTGGGACAGGGGAGGAGACCCAGTACTTC
v_gene: TRBV5-1; abundance: NA; j_gene: TRBJ2-2; d_gene: TRBD1; CDR3aa: CASTNRGLNGELFF; CDR3nt: TGCGCCAGCACCAACAGGGGGTTAAACGGGGAGCTGTTTTTT
v_gene: TRBV13; abundance: NA; j_gene: TRBJ1-2; d_gene: NA; CDR3aa: CASSLAELGTSYGYTF; CDR3nt: TGTGCCAGCAGCTTAGCCGAACTCGGGACAAGCTATGGCTACACCTTC
v_gene: TRBV28; abundance: once; j_gene: TRBJ1-2; d_gene: TRBD1; CDR3aa: CASKKQGHYGYTF; CDR3nt: TGTGCCAGCAAGAAACAGGGGCACTATGGCTACACCTTC
v_gene: TRBV6-5; abundance: NA; j_gene: TRBJ1-6; d_gene: NA; CDR3aa: CASSYERVATPLHF; CDR3nt: TGTGCCAGCAGTTACGAGCGGGTAGCGACCCCCCTCCACTTT
v_gene: TRBV5-4; abundance: NA; j_gene: TRBJ2-5; d_gene: TRBD2; CDR3aa: CASSWTSGRRETQYF; CDR3nt: TGTGCCAGCAGCTGGACTAGCGGGAGAAGGGAGACCCAGTACTTC
v_gene: TRBV6-6; abundance: once; j_gene: TRBJ2-7; d_gene: TRBD1; CDR3aa: CASNRGGDEQYF; CDR3nt: TGTGCCAGCAACCGAGGGGGCGACGAGCAGTACTTC
v_gene: TRBV6-5; abundance: NA; j_gene: TRBJ2-5; d_gene: NA; CDR3aa: CASSTQKQGKETQYF; CDR3nt: TGTGCCAGCAGTACTCAGAAACAGGGTAAAGAGACCCAGTACTTC
v_gene: TRBV7-3; abundance: once; j_gene: TRBJ1-2; d_gene: TRBD1; CDR3aa: CASSLIRRDRRSGYTF; CDR3nt: TGTGCCAGCAGCTTAATTCGACGGGACAGGAGAAGTGGCTACACCTTC
v_gene: TRBV28; abundance: few; j_gene: TRBJ1-4; d_gene: NA; CDR3aa: CASSPPRGTYGNEKLFF; CDR3nt: TGTGCCAGCAGTCCCCCGCGCGGGACGTACGGTAATGAAAAACTGTTTTTT
v_gene: TRBV18; abundance: few; j_gene: TRBJ2-1; d_gene: NA; CDR3aa: CASSLGPGGNEQFF; CDR3nt: TGTGCCAGCTCACTCGGCCCTGGGGGGAATGAGCAGTTCTTC
v_gene: TRBV5-1; abundance: NA; j_gene: TRBJ2-7; d_gene: TRBD1; CDR3aa: CASSVGTGGIYEQYF; CDR3nt: TGCGCCAGCAGCGTGGGGACAGGGGGTATCTACGAGCAGTACTTC
v_gene: TRBV5-8; abundance: NA; j_gene: TRBJ2-7; d_gene: TRBD1; CDR3aa: CASSLGQGVGEQYF; CDR3nt: TGTGCCAGCAGCTTGGGACAGGGGGTAGGCGAGCAGTACTTC
v_gene: TRBV19; abundance: NA; j_gene: TRBJ2-1; d_gene: NA; CDR3aa: CASSIIAGASTYNEQFF; CDR3nt: TGTGCCAGTAGTATAATCGCGGGCGCTAGTACCTACAATGAGCAGTTCTTC
v_gene: TRBV27; abundance: NA; j_gene: TRBJ2-5; d_gene: TRBD2; CDR3aa: CASSYSGGAIGTQYF; CDR3nt: TGTGCCAGCAGTTATAGCGGGGGGGCCATCGGGACCCAGTACTTC
v_gene: TRBV27; abundance: NA; j_gene: TRBJ1-1; d_gene: NA; CDR3aa: CASSFAQKREAFF; CDR3nt: TGTGCCAGCAGTTTTGCACAGAAGAGAGAAGCTTTCTTT
v_gene: TRBV7-9; abundance: NA; j_gene: TRBJ1-1; d_gene: NA; CDR3aa: CASSLITPGVEAFF; CDR3nt: TGTGCCAGCAGCTTAATAACCCCGGGGGTGGAAGCTTTCTTT
v_gene: TRBV6-1; abundance: NA; j_gene: TRBJ2-7; d_gene: TRBD1; CDR3aa: CASRVGTGISYEQYF; CDR3nt: TGTGCCAGCAGAGTCGGGACAGGCATTTCCTACGAGCAGTACTTC
v_gene: TRBV19; abundance: NA; j_gene: TRBJ2-2; d_gene: TRBD2; CDR3aa: CASRLLAGGGAGELFF; CDR3nt: TGTGCCAGTAGATTACTAGCGGGAGGGGGAGCCGGGGAGCTGTTTTTT
v_gene: TRBV9; abundance: NA; j_gene: TRBJ2-1; d_gene: TRBD2; CDR3aa: CASSVAPGTSGINEQFF; CDR3nt: TGTGCCAGCAGCGTTGCCCCCGGGACTAGTGGAATAAATGAGCAGTTCTTC
v_gene: TRBV7-2; abundance: NA; j_gene: TRBJ2-7; d_gene: NA; CDR3aa: CASSLSAQRIHEQYF; CDR3nt: TGTGCCAGCAGCTTATCCGCCCAGCGTATCCACGAGCAGTACTTC
v_gene: TRBV10-2; abundance: NA; j_gene: TRBJ1-5; d_gene: NA; CDR3aa: CASSPLDGNQPQHF; CDR3nt: TGCGCCAGCAGTCCCCTAGACGGCAATCAGCCCCAGCATTTT
v_gene: TRBV4-1; abundance: few; j_gene: TRBJ2-7; d_gene: NA; CDR3aa: CASRRGGGDSYEQYF; CDR3nt: TGCGCCAGCAGGCGCGGAGGTGGGGACTCCTACGAGCAGTACTTC
v_gene: TRBV5-1; abundance: NA; j_gene: TRBJ1-1; d_gene: NA; CDR3aa: CASSTYPGKTEAFF; CDR3nt: TGCGCCAGCAGCACTTATCCAGGGAAAACTGAAGCTTTCTTT
v_gene: TRBV27; abundance: NA; j_gene: TRBJ1-1; d_gene: NA; CDR3aa: CASIRGTEAFF; CDR3nt: TGTGCCAGTATCAGGGGAACTGAAGCTTTCTTT
v_gene: TRBV12-3/TRBV12-4; abundance: few; j_gene: TRBJ2-3; d_gene: TRBD1; CDR3aa: CASSLGQADTQYF; CDR3nt: TGTGCCAGCAGTTTGGGACAGGCAGATACGCAGTATTTT
v_gene: TRBV30; abundance: few; j_gene: TRBJ1-2; d_gene: NA; CDR3aa: CAWSTGLYGYTF; CDR3nt: TGTGCCTGGAGTACAGGGCTCTATGGCTACACCTTC
v_gene: TRBV27; abundance: few; j_gene: TRBJ2-7; d_gene: TRBD1; CDR3aa: CASSLHIGTGVLDEQYF; CDR3nt: TGTGCCAGCAGTTTACACATTGGGACAGGGGTTCTCGACGAGCAGTACTTC
v_gene: TRBV6-2/TRBV6-3; abundance: once; j_gene: TRBJ2-2; d_gene: NA; CDR3aa: CASSSVRQGTNTGELFF; CDR3nt: TGTGCCAGCAGTTCCGTTCGGCAGGGAACAAACACCGGGGAGCTGTTTTTT
v_gene: TRBV7-2; abundance: NA; j_gene: TRBJ2-7; d_gene: TRBD1; CDR3aa: CASSERDRPYEQYF; CDR3nt: TGTGCCAGCTCAGAGAGGGACAGGCCCTACGAGCAGTACTTC
v_gene: TRBV19; abundance: NA; j_gene: TRBJ1-1; d_gene: NA; CDR3aa: CASSISPGISNEAFF; CDR3nt: TGTGCCAGTAGTATCTCCCCCGGGATTAGCAATGAAGCTTTCTTT
v_gene: TRBV27; abundance: NA; j_gene: TRBJ2-7; d_gene: NA; CDR3aa: CASSPPGTVIYEQYF; CDR3nt: TGTGCCAGCAGTCCCCCCGGGACTGTTATCTACGAGCAGTACTTC
v_gene: TRBV7-2; abundance: NA; j_gene: TRBJ2-1; d_gene: TRBD2; CDR3aa: CASSLGSGGSYNEQFF; CDR3nt: TGTGCCAGCAGCTTAGGGAGCGGGGGTTCCTACAATGAGCAGTTCTTC
v_gene: TRBV11-2; abundance: NA; j_gene: TRBJ1-5; d_gene: TRBD1; CDR3aa: CASSHGVTGNNQPQHF; CDR3nt: TGTGCCAGCAGCCATGGAGTGACAGGGAACAATCAGCCCCAGCATTTT